This record looks at one T cell receptor (beta chain) sequence and its context. As processed by the authors: Estimation of nucleated cell counts was performed using reference gene primer amplification. Produced via immunoSEQ multiplex PCR; TCRdb's table is partial and in-frame only. The DNA gave D and trimming, while V, J and clone size come from that table. The sample comprises a few hundred thousand clones, 85% to 90% of which are singletons, and roughly 1.2% rests with the top ten. This specimen belongs to a study of blood T cell repertoires in COVID-19. For the study at large: Italy, Spain and the United States were the sources of the convalescent and acute COVID-19 samples. The analysed material was cDNA or gDNA that came from T cells, B-cell-depleted T cells, or PBMCs.

Assignments of participants to cohorts depended upon their own reported clinical history. This CDR3 spans 13 amino acids. Trimming stripped 0 bases from V and 8 bases from J, with 10 bases between. CDR1 and CDR2 from the germline V gene are KGHSY and FQNENV. Material for sequencing was PBMCs or T cells enriched from blood (not recorded which). The V and J genes are TRBV16 and TRBJ1-2; D call uncertain. The receptor comes from a woman aged 18-35 years who had recovered from COVID-19. CDR3 sequence: CASSQSWGGGYTF. The CDR3 coding sequence is TGTGCCAGCAGCCAATCATGGGGAGGCGGCTACACCTTC.